This entry lists 17 T cell receptor beta chains sequenced from one sample in a study of identifying expanded T cells in peripheral blood (dated by TCRdb to between 2018 and 2021). The library was obtained by the immunoSEQ multiplex PCR assay. Not all clones reach the TCRdb copy of this immuneACCESS table, which keeps in-frame sequences only. Checked studies attribute under half of the gap to unresolved V genes and leave the rest unexplained. The sample table lists 120,000 or so clones, approximately 88% of them with a count of one. The top ten clonotypes cover 3.3% of the sample. Sequencing input: blood. The receptors here all came from a person aged 18 to 75 in good health.

This clone was seen only once. The chain recombines TRBV29-1 with TRBJ1-1; unclear D gene. Deletions cut 4 bases from V and 3 bases from J, with 12 bases between. The CDR3 contains 13 residues. Germline V gives CDR1 SQVTM, CDR2 ANQGSEA. DNA of the CDR3: TGCAGCGTTGTCGTCGGGAGGTACACTGAAGCTTTCTTT. This sequence encodes CSVVVGRYTEAFF.

The chain joins TRBV4-3 to TRBJ1-2, with D hard to call. The germline V and J ends were trimmed by 8 bases and 0 bases, with 19 bases remaining between them. Looked up from germline, CDR1 is LGHNA and CDR2 is YSLEER. CDR3 length: 16 amino acids. The CDR3 loop reads CASSEGPRTSNYGYTF. CDR3 in DNA: TGCGCCAGCTCGGAAGGTCCCCGAACCTCTAACTATGGCTACACCTTC.

The V gene is TRBV29-1, the J gene TRBJ1-1; D is undetermined. The CDR3 sequence is 12 residues long. The V end lost 7 bases, the J end lost 2 bases, and 11 bases lay between the germline ends. Germline assignment: CDR1 SQVTM and CDR2 ANQGSEA. As DNA, the CDR3 is TGCAGCGGGGGAGCTCATAACACTGAAGCTTTCTTT. It translates to CSGGAHNTEAFF.

The rearrangement uses TRBV10-1 and TRBJ2-1; no clear D gene. Trimming shortened V by 2 bases and J by 0 bases, and 8 bases separated the two germline ends. CDR3 length: 15 residues. The germline V gene has CDR1 WNHNN and CDR2 SYGVQD (reference sequence). The CDR3 loop reads CASSEGLGSYNEQFF. The CDR3 DNA reads TGCGCCAGCAGTGAGGGGCTCGGCTCCTACAATGAGCAGTTCTTC.

This chain uses TRBV27 with TRBJ2-7; possibly TRBD1 for D (5 bases). The length of the CDR3 is 18 residues. With 3 bases removed from V and 2 bases from J, the gap between germline ends came to 23 bases. The germline V gene has CDR1 MNHEY and CDR2 SMNVEV (reference sequence). CDR3 protein: CASSLGFQGWSGPYEQYF. DNA of the CDR3: TGTGCCAGCAGTTTGGGGTTCCAGGGATGGAGTGGCCCCTACGAGCAGTACTTC.

The CDR3 loop reads CASSPGGAPYNEQFF. In DNA, the CDR3 is TGTGCCAGCAGCCCCGGGGGGGCTCCCTACAATGAGCAGTTCTTC. V gene TRBV5-4 combines with J gene TRBJ2-1; TRBD2 matches at 8 bases. The CDR3 covers 15 residues. Looked up from germline, CDR1 is SGHNT and CDR2 is YYREEE (reference sequence). V was pared by 4 bases and J by 2 bases, with 5 bases of the junction left unmatched.

This clone has more than one count but fewer than ten. The chain is built from TRBV5-1 and TRBJ2-1; D perhaps matches TRBD2 (5 bases). Germline assignment: CDR1 SGHRS and CDR2 YFSETQ. This CDR3 has 15 residues. Between the trimmed V and J ends, which lost 1 base and 3 bases, there was a span of 11 bases. The CDR3 protein is CASSLTLANYNEQFF. As DNA, the CDR3 is TGCGCCAGCAGCTTGACCCTAGCTAACTACAATGAGCAGTTCTTC. The full variable domain, with the rest looked up from reference TRBV5-1 and TRBJ2-1, is KAGVTQTPRYLIKTRGQQVTLSCSPISGHRSVSWYQQTPGQGLQFLFEYFSETQRNKGNFPGRFSGRQFSNSRSEMNVSTLELGDSALYLCASSLTLANYNEQFFGPGTRLTVL.

By sample share, this clone is medium-sized (0.01 to 0.1%). Other DNA sequences in this specimen translate into the identical CDR3. The chain uses TRBV6-5 and TRBJ2-1; 8 bases are a match to TRBD1. Germline CDR1 reads MNHEY; CDR2 reads SVGAGI. With V trimmed by 8 bases and J by 4 bases, 7 bases remained unmatched. The CDR3 has 14 residues. CDR3: CASGGTGPYNEQFF. The CDR3 region has the DNA TGTGCCAGCGGGGGGACAGGACCGTACAATGAGCAGTTCTTC.

The V call is TRBV29-1, the J call TRBJ2-7; 10 positions agree with TRBD1. The CDR3 has 14 amino acids. Looked up from germline, CDR1 is SQVTM and CDR2 is ANQGSEA. Losses at the gene ends were 6 bases for V and 1 base for J; bases not matched to a gene: 6. For the CDR3, the DNA is TGCAGCGTAACCGGGACAGGGGCTTCCTACGAGCAGTACTTC. It translates to CSVTGTGASYEQYF.

As to this clone: A read error may produce the germline difference seen at one junction end. The chain joins TRBV5-1 to TRBJ2-1; D is possibly TRBD2 (5 bases). The germline V gene encodes CDR1 SGHRS and CDR2 YFSETQ. CDR3 size: 10 residues. The CDR3 spells CASHPRERFF. In DNA, the CDR3 is TGCGCCAGCCATCCAAGGGAGCGGTTCTTC.

V is TRBV6-7 and J is TRBJ2-7; tentative D call: TRBD2 (6 bases). TRBV6-7 is labeled an ORF, and its function is uncertain. This CDR3 region has 15 residues. With 9 bases removed from V and 3 bases from J, the gap between germline ends came to 21 bases. The CDR3 region has the DNA TGTGCCAGGGTCCGGTGGAGGGCGCCTTACTACGAGCAGTACTTC. It translates to CARVRWRAPYYEQYF.

The rearrangement links TRBV6-5 to TRBJ1-5, with D uncertain. This CDR3 is 13 amino acids long. V lost 6 bases and J 5 bases, leaving 11 bases between the germline ends. Germline CDR1 MNHEY, CDR2 SVGAGI. In DNA, the CDR3 is TGTGCCAGCAGCTTGACATTTCATCAGCCCCAGCATTTT. This sequence encodes CASSLTFHQPQHF.

This CDR3 is CASSLQGGENTIYF. The CDR3 DNA reads TGTGCCAGCTCACTACAGGGAGGAGAGAACACCATATATTTT. The J gene is TRBJ1-3, the V gene TRBV18, with a tentative D call TRBD1 (6 bases). Trimming removed 4 bases from V and 7 bases from J, with 14 bases in between. There are 14 residues in the CDR3. CDR1 and CDR2 (germline): KGHSH, LQKENI.

The chain links TRBV12-5 to TRBJ2-7, with 7 bases that match TRBD1. The V gene's germline CDR1 is LGHNT and CDR2 FRNRAP. After removal of 4 bases from V and 2 bases from J, the junction contained 5 bases not matched to a gene. CDR3 length: 14 amino acids. In nucleotides, the CDR3 is TGTGCTAGTGGTTCCTGGGACAGCCCCTACGAGCAGTACTTC. Translated, it gives CASGSWDSPYEQYF.

This clone was detected only a few times. V gene TRBV5-6 combines with J gene TRBJ1-4; D unresolved. V lost 2 bases, J lost 4 bases, and 12 bases lay in between. The CDR3 spans 15 residues. CDR1 SGHDT and CDR2 YYEEEE come from the germline V gene. DNA for the CDR3: TGTGCCAGCAGCTTAAGGAAGACGGGTAATGAAAAACTGTTTTTT. Its protein is CASSLRKTGNEKLFF.

This clone came up a few times. This chain joins TRBV9 and TRBJ2-7; possible D gene TRBD2, 7 bases. This CDR3 contains 15 residues. CDR1 is SGDLS, CDR2 YYNGEE, per germline. V was cut by 0 bases and J by 3 bases, with 13 bases left in between. The CDR3 DNA reads as TGTGCCAGCAGCGTAGAAGGGGGAGGGGGCTACGAGCAGTACTTC. This gives the protein CASSVEGGGGYEQYF.

J is TRBJ2-2 and V is TRBV7-9; TRBD1 matches 7 bases. V lost 2 bases, J lost 5 bases, and 2 bases stayed unmatched. This CDR3 is built from 14 residues. The germline CDR1 and CDR2 sequences are SEHNR and FQNEAQ (reference sequence). The chain's CDR3 is CASSLSGGTGELFF. CDR3 nucleotides: TGTGCCAGCAGCTTATCAGGGGGTACCGGGGAGCTGTTTTTT. Full variable domain (rest looked up from reference TRBV7-9 and TRBJ2-2): DTGVSQNPRHKITKRGQNVTFRCDPISEHNRLYWYRQTLGQGPEFLTYFQNEAQLEKSRLLSDRFSAERPKGSFSTLEIQRTEQGDSAMYLCASSLSGGTGELFFGEGSRLTVL.